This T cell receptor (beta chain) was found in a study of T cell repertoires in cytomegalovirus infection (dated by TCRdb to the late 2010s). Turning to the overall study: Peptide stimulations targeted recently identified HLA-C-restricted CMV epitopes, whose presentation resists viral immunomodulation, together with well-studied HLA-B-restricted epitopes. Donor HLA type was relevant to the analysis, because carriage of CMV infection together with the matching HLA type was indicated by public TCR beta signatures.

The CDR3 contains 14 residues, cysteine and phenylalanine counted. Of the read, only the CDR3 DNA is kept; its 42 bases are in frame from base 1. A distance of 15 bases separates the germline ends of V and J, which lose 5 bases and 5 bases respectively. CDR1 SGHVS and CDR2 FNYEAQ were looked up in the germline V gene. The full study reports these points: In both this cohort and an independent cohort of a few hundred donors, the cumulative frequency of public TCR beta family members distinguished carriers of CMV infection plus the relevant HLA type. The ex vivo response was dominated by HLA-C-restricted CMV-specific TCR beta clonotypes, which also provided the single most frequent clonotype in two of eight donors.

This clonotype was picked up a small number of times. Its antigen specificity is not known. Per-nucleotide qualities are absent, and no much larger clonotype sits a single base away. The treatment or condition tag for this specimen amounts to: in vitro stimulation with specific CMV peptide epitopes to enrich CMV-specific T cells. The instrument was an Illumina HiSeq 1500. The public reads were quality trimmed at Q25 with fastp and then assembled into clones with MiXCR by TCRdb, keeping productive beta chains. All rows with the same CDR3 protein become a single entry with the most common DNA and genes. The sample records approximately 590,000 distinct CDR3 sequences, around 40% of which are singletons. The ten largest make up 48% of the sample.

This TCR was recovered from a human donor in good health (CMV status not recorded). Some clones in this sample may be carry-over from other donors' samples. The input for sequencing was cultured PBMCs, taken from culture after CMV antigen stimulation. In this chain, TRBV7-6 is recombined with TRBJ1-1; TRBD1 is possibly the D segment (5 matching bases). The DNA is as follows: TGTGCCAGCAGCCGGGTTGGAGGGACGACTGAAGCTTTCTTT. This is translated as CASSRVGGTTEAFF.